These T cell receptor beta chains were read from a single sample in a study of read filtering for tumor transcriptome and immune sequencing. Each CDR3 protein gets one entry after TCRdb re-called the reads with MiXCR. Of around 140,000 distinct CDR3 sequences listed, about 13% are singletons. Sequenced: a population of CD138-negative cells sorted from bone marrow. The source of these receptors is a donor aged 40 or over with multiple myeloma. The CDR3 runs from the conserved cysteine through the conserved F or W. A D gene is named only where the DNA matches it firmly. A row's size may be missing; if present it is once, few, many or a size class.

v_gene: TRBV6-4
abundance: many
j_gene: TRBJ2-1
d_gene: TRBD1
len: 15
CDR3nt: TGTGCCAGCAGTACCGGGACAGGGGCGGGAAATGAGCAGTTCTTC
CDR3aa: CASSTGTGAGNEQFF

v_gene: TRBV27
abundance: few
j_gene: TRBJ2-2
d_gene: TRBD2
len: 15
CDR3nt: TGTGCCAGCAGCCCCCGGGGGGGAGAAGTCGGGGAGCTGTTTTTT
CDR3aa: CASSPRGGEVGELFF

v_gene: TRBV6-4
abundance: NA
j_gene: TRBJ1-3
d_gene: NA
len: 18
CDR3nt: TGTGCCAGCAGTGACTCGATAAGTCGAGCCACCCTAGGAGACACCATATATTTT
CDR3aa: CASSDSISRATLGDTIYF

v_gene: TRBV19
abundance: NA
j_gene: TRBJ2-1
d_gene: NA
len: 14
CDR3nt: TGCGCCAGTAGTACAGTAGGTAGCTACAATGAGCAGTTCTTC
CDR3aa: CASSTVGSYNEQFF

v_gene: TRBV7-9
abundance: NA
j_gene: TRBJ2-3
d_gene: NA
len: 16
CDR3nt: TGTGCCAGCAGCTCAGGCTTGGCCCCTAGCACAGATACGCAGTATTTT
CDR3aa: CASSSGLAPSTDTQYF

v_gene: TRBV29-1
abundance: many
j_gene: TRBJ1-1
d_gene: NA
len: 11
CDR3nt: TGCAGCGTTGACAATGAGGTGAAAGCTTTCTTT
CDR3aa: CSVDNEVKAFF

v_gene: TRBV11-3
abundance: many
j_gene: TRBJ2-7
d_gene: NA
len: 13
CDR3nt: TGTGCCAGCAGCTTAGATTCCCGAAACGAGCAGTACTTC
CDR3aa: CASSLDSRNEQYF

v_gene: TRBV7-3
abundance: NA
j_gene: TRBJ2-1
d_gene: NA
len: 13
CDR3nt: TGTGCCAGCGGCGACGGCGCCTACAATGAGCAGTTCTTC
CDR3aa: CASGDGAYNEQFF

v_gene: TRBV5-6
abundance: many
j_gene: TRBJ1-5
d_gene: NA
len: 13
CDR3nt: TGTGCCAGCAGCTTTATGGGCAATCAGCCCCAGCATTTT
CDR3aa: CASSFMGNQPQHF

v_gene: TRBV6-5
abundance: NA
j_gene: TRBJ1-5
d_gene: TRBD1
len: 17
CDR3nt: TGTGCCAGCAGTGGGTGGGACAGGGAGAGAAGGGATCAGCCCAAGCATTTT
CDR3aa: CASSGWDRERRDQPKHF

v_gene: TRBV11-2
abundance: NA
j_gene: TRBJ2-5
d_gene: NA
len: 14
CDR3nt: TGTGCCAGCAGCTTAGATAATAGTTTTGAGACCCAGTACTTC
CDR3aa: CASSLDNSFETQYF

v_gene: TRBV6-2/TRBV6-3
abundance: many
j_gene: TRBJ2-7
d_gene: NA
len: 14
CDR3nt: TGTGCCAGCAGTACCCCTGTGCGGTCCTACGAGCAGTACTTC
CDR3aa: CASSTPVRSYEQYF

v_gene: TRBV29-1
abundance: NA
j_gene: TRBJ2-5
d_gene: NA
len: 12
CDR3nt: TGCAGCGTCGGAAGGAAAGTGGAGACCCAGTACTTC
CDR3aa: CSVGRKVETQYF

v_gene: TRBV4-3
abundance: few
j_gene: TRBJ2-2
d_gene: TRBD2
len: 18
CDR3nt: TGCGCCAGCAGCCAATCCCTACTTGCGGGAGTTAGCACCGGGGAGCTGTTTTTT
CDR3aa: CASSQSLLAGVSTGELFF

v_gene: TRBV10-1
abundance: many
j_gene: TRBJ2-1
d_gene: TRBD1
len: 14
CDR3nt: TGCGCCAGCAGACCTGGGACAGGGGGCGGTGAGCAGTTCTTC
CDR3aa: CASRPGTGGGEQFF

v_gene: TRBV29-1
abundance: few
j_gene: TRBJ2-7
d_gene: NA
len: 14
CDR3nt: TGCAGCGTTGAAACTGGCAGAGGGTCCTACGAGCAGTACTTC
CDR3aa: CSVETGRGSYEQYF

v_gene: TRBV6-5
abundance: many
j_gene: TRBJ1-4
d_gene: NA
len: 14
CDR3nt: TGTGCCAGCAGTTACACTGCCCTGGACAAAAAACTGTTTTTT
CDR3aa: CASSYTALDKKLFF

v_gene: TRBV5-5
abundance: many
j_gene: TRBJ2-7
d_gene: TRBD1
len: 15
CDR3nt: TGTGCCAGCAGCTTGGGGGACAGCGAAACCTACGAGCAGTACTTC
CDR3aa: CASSLGDSETYEQYF

v_gene: TRBV4-3
abundance: many
j_gene: TRBJ2-1
d_gene: NA
len: 14
CDR3nt: TGCGCCAGCAGCCCCCAAGTTGGGGATAATGAGCAGTTCTTC
CDR3aa: CASSPQVGDNEQFF

v_gene: TRBV4-2
abundance: NA
j_gene: TRBJ1-1
d_gene: TRBD1
len: 14
CDR3nt: TGTGCCAGCAGCCCCCACAGGGGAGGAACTGAAGCTTTCTTT
CDR3aa: CASSPHRGGTEAFF

v_gene: TRBV4-3
abundance: many
j_gene: TRBJ2-1
d_gene: TRBD2
len: 15
CDR3nt: TGCGCCAGCAGTTTAGGGACTAGCGCCACCAATGAGCAGTTCTTC
CDR3aa: CASSLGTSATNEQFF

v_gene: TRBV9
abundance: many
j_gene: TRBJ2-7
d_gene: NA
len: 16
CDR3nt: TGTGCCAGCAGCGTTGATACAGGGATGGGTTACTACGAGCAGTACTTC
CDR3aa: CASSVDTGMGYYEQYF

v_gene: TRBV12-3/TRBV12-4
abundance: many
j_gene: TRBJ1-1
d_gene: NA
len: 13
CDR3nt: TGTGCCAGCAGTCTATGGTCGAACACTGAAGCTTTCTTT
CDR3aa: CASSLWSNTEAFF